These T cell receptor beta chains were read from a single sample in a study of control samples from healthy donors and cancer patients. Generated by immunoSEQ multiplex PCR, the TCRdb table keeps only in-frame clones and is missing some. The table shows about 150,000 clones, with roughly 93% occurring only once. The source material was blood. The source of these receptors is a man between 18 and 29 years old in good health. The CDR3 runs from the conserved cysteine through the conserved F or W. Each record gives: D gene, J gene, V gene, clone size, CDR3 DNA, CDR3 protein. The D gene is left open where the match is weak. Not every row has a clone size; where given, it reads once, few, many or a size class.

D: NA
J: TRBJ1-2
V: TRBV6-6
size: NA
DNA: TGTGCCAGCAGTTACCAGGCAGGGCGAGACTACACCTTC
CDR3: CASSYQAGRDYTF

D: TRBD1
J: TRBJ1-5
V: TRBV5-5
size: NA
DNA: TGTGCCAGCAGCCGGATACAGGGGGACTTCAATCAGCCCCAGCATTTT
CDR3: CASSRIQGDFNQPQHF

D: TRBD1
J: TRBJ2-4
V: TRBV30
size: NA
DNA: TGTGCCTGGAGGTCGGACAGGGCAAACATTCAGTACTTC
CDR3: CAWRSDRANIQYF

D: TRBD1
J: TRBJ2-7
V: TRBV15
size: NA
DNA: TGTGCCACCAGCAAACAGGGGAATTCCTACGAGCAGTACTTC
CDR3: CATSKQGNSYEQYF

D: TRBD1
J: TRBJ1-5
V: TRBV3-1/TRBV3-2
size: NA
DNA: TGTGCCAGCAGCCAAAGGACAGGGGCGGGCAATCAGCCCCAGCATTTT
CDR3: CASSQRTGAGNQPQHF

D: NA
J: TRBJ2-1
V: TRBV2
size: NA
DNA: TGTGCCAGCAGTGCCGAAGCCCACTACAATGAGCAGTTCTTC
CDR3: CASSAEAHYNEQFF

D: NA
J: TRBJ2-1
V: TRBV6-4
size: once
DNA: TGTGCCAGCAGTGACGGGAGGAATGAGCAGTTCTTC
CDR3: CASSDGRNEQFF

D: NA
J: TRBJ1-1
V: TRBV3-1/TRBV3-2
size: NA
DNA: TGTGCCAGCAGCCGTCGGGGGAGGACTGAAGCTTTCTTT
CDR3: CASSRRGRTEAFF

D: NA
J: TRBJ1-1
V: TRBV10-3
size: NA
DNA: TGTGCCATTCGTCGGGGAGACACTGAAGCTTTCTTT
CDR3: CAIRRGDTEAFF

D: TRBD1
J: TRBJ1-2
V: TRBV9
size: few
DNA: TGTGCCAGCAGCCCGTATTCCGGGACAGGGAGGAATGGCTACACCTTC
CDR3: CASSPYSGTGRNGYTF

D: NA
J: TRBJ2-5
V: TRBV2
size: few
DNA: TGTGCCAGCAAACAGACAGACACACAAGAGACCCAGTACTTC
CDR3: CASKQTDTQETQYF

D: NA
J: TRBJ2-7
V: TRBV3-1/TRBV3-2
size: NA
DNA: TGTGCCAGCAGCCAAGAAGCGGTTATCGGACACTACGAGCAGTACTTC
CDR3: CASSQEAVIGHYEQYF

D: NA
J: TRBJ1-4
V: TRBV10-3
size: NA
DNA: TGTGCCATCATGGATAACGCTAATGAAAAACTGTTTTTT
CDR3: CAIMDNANEKLFF

D: NA
J: TRBJ2-1
V: TRBV11-3
size: NA
DNA: TGTGCCAGCAGCTCCCTCCTGGGTGTTGAGCAGTTCTTC
CDR3: CASSSLLGVEQFF

D: NA
J: TRBJ1-5
V: TRBV4-3
size: NA
DNA: TGCGCCAGCAGCCTACACAGGGCTTACAATCAGCCCCAGCATTTT
CDR3: CASSLHRAYNQPQHF

D: NA
J: TRBJ2-7
V: TRBV5-5
size: NA
DNA: TGTGCCAGCAGCTTTATTCGAGGGAGGCAGGACGAGCAGTACTTC
CDR3: CASSFIRGRQDEQYF

D: NA
J: TRBJ1-1
V: TRBV9
size: NA
DNA: TGTGCCAGCAGCTCCGCGGGGGACACTGAAGCTTTCTTT
CDR3: CASSSAGDTEAFF

D: NA
J: TRBJ2-7
V: TRBV21-1
size: NA
DNA: TGTGCCAGCAGCAAATGTGACGGGTCCTACGAGCAGTACTTC
CDR3: CASSKCDGSYEQYF

D: NA
J: TRBJ1-5
V: TRBV19
size: few
DNA: TGTGCCAGTAGTATATGGCAGAGCAATCAGCCCCAGCATTTT
CDR3: CASSIWQSNQPQHF

D: NA
J: TRBJ1-6
V: TRBV6-5
size: few
DNA: TGTGCCAGCAGTCCGGACACCTATAATTCACCCCTCCACTTT
CDR3: CASSPDTYNSPLHF

D: NA
J: TRBJ2-4
V: TRBV2
size: few
DNA: TGTGCCAGCAGTGATGGGGTTCGGGTCATTCAGTACTTC
CDR3: CASSDGVRVIQYF

D: TRBD2
J: TRBJ2-3
V: TRBV29-1
size: once
DNA: TGCAGCGTTGGCGGGCGGGGGGGCCTCAGCACAGATACGCAGTATTTT
CDR3: CSVGGRGGLSTDTQYF

D: NA
J: TRBJ2-7
V: TRBV19
size: NA
DNA: TGTGCCAGTAGGGAAACAGGGACCTACGAGCAGTACTTC
CDR3: CASRETGTYEQYF